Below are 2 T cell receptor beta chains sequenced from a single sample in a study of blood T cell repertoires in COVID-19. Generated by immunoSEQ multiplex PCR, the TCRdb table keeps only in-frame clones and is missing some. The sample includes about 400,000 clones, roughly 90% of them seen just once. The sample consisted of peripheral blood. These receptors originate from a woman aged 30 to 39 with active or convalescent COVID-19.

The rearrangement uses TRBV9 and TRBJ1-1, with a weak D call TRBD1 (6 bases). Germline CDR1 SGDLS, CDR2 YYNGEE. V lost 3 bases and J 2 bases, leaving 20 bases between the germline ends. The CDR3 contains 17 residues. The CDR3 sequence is CASSETGTTTLNTEAFF. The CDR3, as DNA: TGTGCCAGCAGCGAAACCGGGACAACTACGTTAAACACTGAAGCTTTCTTT.

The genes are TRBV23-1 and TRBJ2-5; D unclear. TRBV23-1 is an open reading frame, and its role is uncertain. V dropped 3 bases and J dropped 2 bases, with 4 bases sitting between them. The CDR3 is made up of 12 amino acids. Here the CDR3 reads CASSQRQETQYF. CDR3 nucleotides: TGCGCCAGCAGTCAGAGACAAGAGACCCAGTACTTC.